The TCR beta chain described here comes from a study of Graves' ophthalmopathy and Graves' hyperthyroidism. Uncontrolled infections, other autoimmune diseases, pregnancy or lactation barred patients from enrollment. Amplified TCR beta CDR3 regions were obtained using RNA transcripts as template. First-round RT-PCR with HTBI primers preceded a second-round multiplex PCR. In TCRdb, the multiplex PCR reads were re-called with MiXCR into one record per CDR3 protein. Counted here are a few hundred thousand distinct CDR3 sequences, 15% to 20% occurring once; the ten biggest clones make up roughly 1.6%. The CDR3 totals 14 residues. Trimming removed 3 bases at V and 1 base at J, with 9 bases between. The germline gives CDR1 LGHDT, CDR2 YNNKEL (reference sequence).

Sequenced input: peripheral blood. The genes are TRBV3-1 and TRBJ1-1; D is uncertain. The source of this sequence is a woman aged 18-35 years with Graves' ophthalmopathy. CDR3: CASSQASGNTEAFF. As DNA, the CDR3 is TGTGCCAGCAGCCAGGCCAGCGGGAACACTGAAGCTTTCTTT. Complete variable domain (other parts from reference TRBV3-1 and TRBJ1-1): DTAVSQTPKYLVTQMGNDKSIKCEQNLGHDTMYWYKQDSKKFLKIMFSYNNKELIINETVPNRFSPKSPDKAHLNLHINSLELGDSAVYFCASSQASGNTEAFFGQGTRLTVV.